The rows below give T cell receptor beta chains drawn from one sample of a study of CD8 T cells in Susac syndrome. MiXCR was run by TCRdb on the immunoSEQ multiplex PCR reads, yielding one entry per CDR3 protein. The sample lists more than 250,000 distinct CDR3 sequences; 92% were seen once. The sequenced material came from CD4+ T cells from PBMCs. These receptor sequences come from a human donor with multiple sclerosis. The CDR3 runs from the conserved cysteine through the conserved F or W. Fields, in order: clone size, D gene, V gene, J gene, CDR3 protein, CDR3 DNA. The D gene is left open where the match is weak. Size is omitted from some rows. Given values are once, few, many or a class for expanded clones.

size: NA
D: TRBD1
V: TRBV29-1
J: TRBJ1-2
CDR3: CSVGRQGANYGYTF
DNA: TGCAGCGTTGGCCGACAGGGAGCTAACTATGGCTACACCTTC

size: NA
D: TRBD1
V: TRBV29-1
J: TRBJ2-1
CDR3: CSVGTGRRNEQFF
DNA: TGCAGCGTCGGGACAGGGCGAAGGAATGAGCAGTTCTTC

size: NA
D: NA
V: TRBV5-1
J: TRBJ1-4
CDR3: CASSLGQTTTNEKLFF
DNA: TGCGCCAGCAGCTTGGGACAGACAACAACTAATGAAAAACTGTTTTTT

size: NA
D: TRBD1
V: TRBV20-1
J: TRBJ1-1
CDR3: CSARLTGGFLNTEAFF
DNA: TGCAGTGCTAGGTTAACAGGGGGGTTTTTGAACACTGAAGCTTTCTTT

size: NA
D: NA
V: TRBV27
J: TRBJ1-2
CDR3: CASSLKKNYGYTF
DNA: TGTGCCAGCAGTTTAAAGAAGAACTATGGCTACACCTTC

size: NA
D: TRBD2
V: TRBV6-5
J: TRBJ2-1
CDR3: CASGREGYNEQFF
DNA: TGTGCCAGCGGGCGGGAGGGATACAATGAGCAGTTCTTC

size: NA
D: NA
V: TRBV7-7
J: TRBJ2-2
CDR3: CASSRDSDGELFF
DNA: TGTGCTAGCAGCCGGGACTCGGACGGGGAGCTGTTTTTT

size: NA
D: TRBD1
V: TRBV19
J: TRBJ1-2
CDR3: CASSIPRTGTYGYTF
DNA: TGTGCCAGTAGTATCCCGCGGACAGGGACCTATGGCTACACCTTC

size: NA
D: TRBD1
V: TRBV4-1
J: TRBJ1-2
CDR3: CASSQGGRTGVYGYTF
DNA: TGCGCCAGCAGCCAAGGAGGTCGGACAGGGGTGTATGGCTACACCTTC

size: NA
D: NA
V: TRBV4-1
J: TRBJ1-1
CDR3: CASSQGRAMNTEAFF
DNA: TGCGCCAGCAGCCAAGGAAGGGCGATGAACACTGAAGCTTTCTTT

size: NA
D: NA
V: TRBV12-3/TRBV12-4
J: TRBJ2-7
CDR3: CASRTGLLSGEQYF
DNA: TGTGCCAGCAGGACTGGACTGCTCAGCGGCGAGCAGTACTTC

size: NA
D: NA
V: TRBV5-1
J: TRBJ1-2
CDR3: CASSLVAGNYGYTF
DNA: TGCGCCAGCAGCTTGGTGGCGGGTAACTATGGCTACACCTTC

size: once
D: TRBD1
V: TRBV5-1
J: TRBJ2-7
CDR3: CASSLVTGQGIDEQYF
DNA: TGCGCCAGCAGCTTGGTTACGGGACAGGGCATCGACGAGCAGTACTTC

size: NA
D: NA
V: TRBV4-2
J: TRBJ2-3
CDR3: CASSQSKRDTQYF
DNA: TGTGCCAGCAGCCAAAGTAAGCGAGATACGCAGTATTTT

size: NA
D: TRBD1
V: TRBV29-1
J: TRBJ1-4
CDR3: CSVELTGRKLFF
DNA: TGCAGCGTTGAGTTGACAGGGAGAAAACTGTTTTTT

size: NA
D: NA
V: TRBV29-1
J: TRBJ1-2
CDR3: CSVREGDYGYTF
DNA: TGCAGCGTCAGGGAGGGGGATTATGGCTACACCTTC

size: NA
D: TRBD2
V: TRBV20-1
J: TRBJ2-5
CDR3: CSARASGGRETQYF
DNA: TGCAGTGCTAGGGCTAGCGGGGGGAGGGAGACCCAGTACTTC

size: NA
D: NA
V: TRBV6-2/TRBV6-3
J: TRBJ1-1
CDR3: CASSYQPTEAFF
DNA: TGTGCCAGCAGTTACCAACCAACTGAAGCTTTCTTT

size: NA
D: NA
V: TRBV15
J: TRBJ1-4
CDR3: CATSRDTAGEKLFF
DNA: TGTGCCACCAGCAGAGATACGGCAGGTGAAAAACTGTTTTTT

size: NA
D: NA
V: TRBV7-2
J: TRBJ1-2
CDR3: CASSPGQYYGYTF
DNA: TGTGCCAGCAGCCCAGGACAGTATTATGGCTACACCTTC

size: NA
D: NA
V: TRBV3-1
J: TRBJ1-4
CDR3: CASSPPGRGNEKLFF
DNA: TGTGCCAGCAGCCCGCCCGGACGGGGAAATGAAAAACTGTTTTTT

size: NA
D: NA
V: TRBV11-2
J: TRBJ2-5
CDR3: CASSLGARTQYF
DNA: TGTGCCAGCAGCTTAGGGGCGAGGACCCAGTACTTC

size: NA
D: NA
V: TRBV4-2
J: TRBJ2-2
CDR3: CASSQVLRANTGELFF
DNA: TGTGCCAGCAGCCAAGTCTTGCGAGCGAACACCGGGGAGCTGTTTTTT

size: NA
D: NA
V: TRBV10-2
J: TRBJ2-7
CDR3: CASSEWGYSYEQYF
DNA: TGCGCCAGCAGTGAGTGGGGCTACTCCTACGAGCAGTACTTC

size: once
D: NA
V: TRBV6-1
J: TRBJ2-7
CDR3: CASSEGGGGKNEQYF
DNA: TGTGCCAGCAGTGAAGGGGGAGGCGGGAAGAACGAGCAGTACTTC

size: NA
D: NA
V: TRBV3-1
J: TRBJ2-3
CDR3: CASSQGQSSTDTQYF
DNA: TGTGCCAGCAGCCAAGGGCAGTCTAGCACAGATACGCAGTATTTT

size: NA
D: NA
V: TRBV2
J: TRBJ1-4
CDR3: CASNTQLNEKLFF
DNA: TGTGCCAGCAATACCCAGCTAAATGAAAAACTGTTTTTT

size: NA
D: TRBD1
V: TRBV29-1
J: TRBJ2-2
CDR3: CSQPGQTYGGTGELFF
DNA: TGCAGCCAGCCGGGACAGACCTACGGAGGAACCGGGGAGCTGTTTTTT

size: NA
D: NA
V: TRBV19
J: TRBJ1-5
CDR3: CASGGGSNQPQHF
DNA: TGTGCCAGTGGAGGGGGTAGCAATCAGCCCCAGCATTTT

size: NA
D: TRBD2
V: TRBV11-3
J: TRBJ2-5
CDR3: CASSSGTSLPQETQYF
DNA: TGTGCCAGCAGCTCCGGGACTAGCTTACCCCAAGAGACCCAGTACTTC

size: once
D: NA
V: TRBV12-5
J: TRBJ2-1
CDR3: CASGLVRGRVVNEQFF
DNA: TGTGCTAGTGGTTTGGTACGGGGGCGCGTGGTTAATGAGCAGTTCTTC

size: NA
D: TRBD1
V: TRBV7-9
J: TRBJ1-2
CDR3: CASSPRGRWGGYTF
DNA: TGTGCCAGCAGCCCAAGGGGGCGTTGGGGTGGCTACACCTTC

size: NA
D: NA
V: TRBV2
J: TRBJ2-3
CDR3: CASKLAPDTQYF
DNA: TGTGCCAGCAAACTAGCTCCAGATACGCAGTATTTT

size: NA
D: NA
V: TRBV11-2
J: TRBJ2-2
CDR3: CASSLMGNTGELFF
DNA: TGTGCCAGCAGCTTAATGGGGAACACCGGGGAGCTGTTTTTT

size: NA
D: NA
V: TRBV20-1
J: TRBJ1-3
CDR3: CSARPAGQVSGNTIYF
DNA: TGCAGTGCTAGACCAGCGGGACAAGTCTCTGGAAACACCATATATTTT

size: NA
D: TRBD2
V: TRBV20-1
J: TRBJ2-1
CDR3: CSASVPGLPDNEQFF
DNA: TGCAGTGCTAGTGTGCCGGGACTACCCGACAATGAGCAGTTCTTC

size: NA
D: TRBD1
V: TRBV18
J: TRBJ2-3
CDR3: CASSQQGEDTQYF
DNA: TGTGCCAGCTCTCAACAGGGGGAAGATACGCAGTATTTT

size: NA
D: TRBD2
V: TRBV20-1
J: TRBJ2-7
CDR3: CSAVGLAGSEQYF
DNA: TGCAGTGCTGTGGGACTAGCGGGATCCGAGCAGTACTTC

size: NA
D: NA
V: TRBV7-8
J: TRBJ1-2
CDR3: CASSSAGGPYGYTF
DNA: TGTGCCAGCAGCTCCGCGGGGGGTCCTTATGGCTACACCTTC

size: NA
D: NA
V: TRBV2
J: TRBJ2-1
CDR3: CASREGISSYNEQFF
DNA: TGTGCCAGCAGGGAGGGTATTAGCTCCTACAATGAGCAGTTCTTC

size: NA
D: NA
V: TRBV5-4
J: TRBJ1-2
CDR3: CASSPPVGGLHGYTF
DNA: TGTGCCAGCAGCCCCCCGGTCGGCGGGCTACATGGCTACACCTTC

size: NA
D: TRBD2
V: TRBV5-1
J: TRBJ2-5
CDR3: CASSFGLAGQETQYF
DNA: TGCGCCAGCAGCTTTGGACTAGCGGGCCAAGAGACCCAGTACTTC

size: NA
D: NA
V: TRBV7-8
J: TRBJ2-7
CDR3: CASSFNKLASYEQYF
DNA: TGTGCCAGCAGCTTTAACAAACTAGCCTCCTACGAGCAGTACTTC

size: NA
D: NA
V: TRBV7-9
J: TRBJ1-1
CDR3: CASSSPGGGDTEAFF
DNA: TGTGCCAGCAGCTCCCCCGGGGGGGGTGACACTGAAGCTTTCTTT

size: NA
D: NA
V: TRBV7-9
J: TRBJ1-2
CDR3: CASSPGAKNYGYTF
DNA: TGTGCCAGCAGCCCCGGGGCCAAAAACTATGGCTACACCTTC

size: NA
D: TRBD2
V: TRBV6-2/TRBV6-3
J: TRBJ2-1
CDR3: CASVVGGGPYNEQFF
DNA: TGTGCCAGCGTCGTCGGGGGAGGGCCCTACAATGAGCAGTTCTTC

size: NA
D: NA
V: TRBV29-1
J: TRBJ2-1
CDR3: CSVSTPFLHEQFF
DNA: TGCAGCGTTAGTACTCCCTTCCTTCATGAGCAGTTCTTC

size: NA
D: NA
V: TRBV9
J: TRBJ2-3
CDR3: CASSVGTTSTDTQYF
DNA: TGTGCCAGCAGCGTAGGTACGACTAGCACAGATACGCAGTATTTT

size: NA
D: NA
V: TRBV5-1
J: TRBJ2-5
CDR3: CASGRGQETQYF
DNA: TGCGCCAGCGGTAGGGGTCAAGAGACCCAGTACTTC

size: NA
D: TRBD1
V: TRBV7-9
J: TRBJ1-1
CDR3: CASSLRSGTGGYTEAFF
DNA: TGTGCCAGCAGCTTAAGGTCGGGGACAGGGGGCTACACTGAAGCTTTCTTT

size: few
D: TRBD2
V: TRBV4-3
J: TRBJ2-1
CDR3: CASSQAGTSGRNEQFF
DNA: TGCGCCAGCAGCCAGGCCGGGACTAGCGGGAGAAATGAGCAGTTCTTC

size: NA
D: TRBD1
V: TRBV4-2
J: TRBJ1-1
CDR3: CASSPGQGTGTEAFF
DNA: TGTGCCAGCAGCCCCGGACAGGGAACTGGCACTGAAGCTTTCTTT

size: NA
D: NA
V: TRBV6-6
J: TRBJ2-1
CDR3: CASNLDRYNEQFF
DNA: TGTGCCAGCAACTTAGACAGATACAATGAGCAGTTCTTC